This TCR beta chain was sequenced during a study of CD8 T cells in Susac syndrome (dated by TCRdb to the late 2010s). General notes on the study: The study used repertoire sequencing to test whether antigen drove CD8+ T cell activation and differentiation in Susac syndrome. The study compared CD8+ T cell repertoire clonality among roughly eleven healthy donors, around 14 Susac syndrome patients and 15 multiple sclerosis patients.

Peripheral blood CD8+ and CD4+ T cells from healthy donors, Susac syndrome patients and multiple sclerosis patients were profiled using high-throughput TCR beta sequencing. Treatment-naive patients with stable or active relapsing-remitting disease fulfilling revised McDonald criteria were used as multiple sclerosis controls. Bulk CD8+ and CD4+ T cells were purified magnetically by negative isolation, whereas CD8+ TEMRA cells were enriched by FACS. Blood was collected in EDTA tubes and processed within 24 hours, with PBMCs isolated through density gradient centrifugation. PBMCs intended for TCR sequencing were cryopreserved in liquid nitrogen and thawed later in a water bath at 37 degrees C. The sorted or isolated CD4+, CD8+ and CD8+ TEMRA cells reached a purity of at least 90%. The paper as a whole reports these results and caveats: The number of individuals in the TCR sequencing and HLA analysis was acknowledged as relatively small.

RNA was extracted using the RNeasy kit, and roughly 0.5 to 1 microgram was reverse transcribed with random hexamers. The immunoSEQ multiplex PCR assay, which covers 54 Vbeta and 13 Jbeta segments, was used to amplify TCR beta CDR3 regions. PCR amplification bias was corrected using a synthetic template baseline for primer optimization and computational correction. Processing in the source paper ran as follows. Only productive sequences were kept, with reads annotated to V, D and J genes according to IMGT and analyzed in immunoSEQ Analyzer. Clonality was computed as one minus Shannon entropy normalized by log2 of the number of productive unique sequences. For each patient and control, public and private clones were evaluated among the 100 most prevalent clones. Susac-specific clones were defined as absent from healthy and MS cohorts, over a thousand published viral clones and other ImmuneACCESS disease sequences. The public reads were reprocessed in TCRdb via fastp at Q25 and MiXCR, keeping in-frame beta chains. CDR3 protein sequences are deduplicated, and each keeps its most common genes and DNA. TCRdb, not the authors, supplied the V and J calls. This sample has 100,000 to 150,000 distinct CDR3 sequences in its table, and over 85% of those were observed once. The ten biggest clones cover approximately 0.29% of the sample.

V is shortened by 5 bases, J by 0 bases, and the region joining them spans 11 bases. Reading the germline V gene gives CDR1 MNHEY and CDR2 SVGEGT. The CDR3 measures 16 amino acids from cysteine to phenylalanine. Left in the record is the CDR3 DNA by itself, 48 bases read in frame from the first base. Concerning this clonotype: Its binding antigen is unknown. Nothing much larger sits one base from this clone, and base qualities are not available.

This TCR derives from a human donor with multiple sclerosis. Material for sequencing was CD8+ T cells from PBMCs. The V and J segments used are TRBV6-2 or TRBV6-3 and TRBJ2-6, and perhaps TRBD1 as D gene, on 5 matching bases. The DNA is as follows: TGTGCCAGCAGTGGGATGACAGTCTCTGGGGCCAACGTCCTGACTTTC. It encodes CASSGMTVSGANVLTF.